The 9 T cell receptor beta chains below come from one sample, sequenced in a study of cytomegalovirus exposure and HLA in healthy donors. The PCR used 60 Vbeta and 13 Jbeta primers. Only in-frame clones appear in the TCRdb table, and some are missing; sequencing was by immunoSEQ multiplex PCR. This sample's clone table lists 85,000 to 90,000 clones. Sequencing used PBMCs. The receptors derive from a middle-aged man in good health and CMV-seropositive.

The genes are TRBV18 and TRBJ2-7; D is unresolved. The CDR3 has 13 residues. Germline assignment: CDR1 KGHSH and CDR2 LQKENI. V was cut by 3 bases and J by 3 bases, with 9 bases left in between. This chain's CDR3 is CASSPQDFYEQYF. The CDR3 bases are TGTGCCAGCTCACCCCAAGACTTCTACGAGCAGTACTTC.

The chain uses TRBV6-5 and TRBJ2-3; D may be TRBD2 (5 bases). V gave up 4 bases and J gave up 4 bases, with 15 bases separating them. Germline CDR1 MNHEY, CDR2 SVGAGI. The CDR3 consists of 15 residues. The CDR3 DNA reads TGTGCCAGCAGTTTCCAGACCGGGATGGCAGATACGCAGTATTTT. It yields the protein CASSFQTGMADTQYF.

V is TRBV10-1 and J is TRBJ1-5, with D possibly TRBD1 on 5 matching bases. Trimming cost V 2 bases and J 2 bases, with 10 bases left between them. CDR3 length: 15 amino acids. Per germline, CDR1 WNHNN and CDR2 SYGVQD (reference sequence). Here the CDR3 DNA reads TGCGCCAGCAGTGAGGGGGCGAGAGGCAATCAGCCCCAGCATTTT. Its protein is CASSEGARGNQPQHF.

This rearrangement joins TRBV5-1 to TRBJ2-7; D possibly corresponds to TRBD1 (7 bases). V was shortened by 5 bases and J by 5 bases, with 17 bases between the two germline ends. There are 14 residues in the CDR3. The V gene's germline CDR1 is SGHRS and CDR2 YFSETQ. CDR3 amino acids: CASRSTGDWDEQYV. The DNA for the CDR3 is TGCGCCAGCAGATCAACAGGGGACTGGGACGAGCAGTACGTC.

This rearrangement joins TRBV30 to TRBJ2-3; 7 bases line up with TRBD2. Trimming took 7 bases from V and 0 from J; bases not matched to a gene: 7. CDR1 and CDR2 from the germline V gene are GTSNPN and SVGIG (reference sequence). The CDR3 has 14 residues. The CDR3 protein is CALGRGYSTDTQYF. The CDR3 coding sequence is TGTGCCTTGGGGAGGGGTTACAGCACAGATACGCAGTATTTT.

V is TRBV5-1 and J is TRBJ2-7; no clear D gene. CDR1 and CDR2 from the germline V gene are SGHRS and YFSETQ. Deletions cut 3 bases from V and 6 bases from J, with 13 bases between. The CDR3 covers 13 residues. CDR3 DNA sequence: TGCGCCAGCAGCTCTTCAGGTTTCGGCGAGCAGTACTTC. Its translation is CASSSSGFGEQYF.

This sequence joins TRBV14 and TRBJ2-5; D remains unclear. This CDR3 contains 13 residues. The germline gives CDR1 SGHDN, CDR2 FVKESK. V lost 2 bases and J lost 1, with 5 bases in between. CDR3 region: CASSQSIQETQYF. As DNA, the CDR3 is TGTGCCAGCAGCCAATCCATCCAAGAGACCCAGTACTTC.

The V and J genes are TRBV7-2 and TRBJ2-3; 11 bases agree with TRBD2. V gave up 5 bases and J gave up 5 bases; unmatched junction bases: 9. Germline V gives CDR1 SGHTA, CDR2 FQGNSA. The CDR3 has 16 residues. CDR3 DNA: TGTGCCAGCAGCCACGGGGGTAGCGGGAGGGGAGATACGCAGTATTTT. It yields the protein CASSHGGSGRGDTQYF.

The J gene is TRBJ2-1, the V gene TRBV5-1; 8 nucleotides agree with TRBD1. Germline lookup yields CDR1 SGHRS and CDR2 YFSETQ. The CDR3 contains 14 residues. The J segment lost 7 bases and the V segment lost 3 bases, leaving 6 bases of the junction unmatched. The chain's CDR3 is CASSSRDRRNEQFF. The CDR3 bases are TGCGCCAGCAGCTCTCGGGACAGGAGGAATGAGCAGTTCTTC.